The next 28 T cell receptor beta chains were all read from a single sample in a study of blood T cell repertoires in COVID-19. Some clones are missing from TCRdb's copy, which holds only in-frame ones; the method was immunoSEQ multiplex PCR. Here the sample spans under 300,000 clones, approximately 79% being singletons. Sequenced material: peripheral blood. The receptors come from a woman in her 40s with active or convalescent COVID-19.

V and J are TRBV27 and TRBJ1-5; D is unresolved. The V end lost 2 bases, the J end lost 4 bases, and 9 bases lay between the germline ends. There are 14 residues in the CDR3. Germline CDR1 is MNHEY and CDR2 is SMNVEV (reference sequence). CDR3 nucleotides: TGTGCCAGCAGTTTAGGGAGCGGGAATCAGCCCCAGCATTTT. Its protein product is CASSLGSGNQPQHF.

CDR3 sequence: CASSLEGDNGYSPLHF. The CDR3 DNA follows: TGTGCCAGCAGCTTGGAGGGGGACAATGGCTATTCACCCCTCCACTTT. This chain links TRBV5-5 with TRBJ1-6, with D perhaps matching TRBD1 (6 bases). V was pared by 0 bases and J by 8 bases, with 15 bases between. CDR3 size: 16 residues. Germline V gene data show CDR1 as SGHKS and CDR2 as YYEKEE (reference sequence).

The V gene is TRBV7-9, the J gene TRBJ1-3; 7 bases map to TRBD1. J was trimmed by 1 base and V by 5 bases; bases with no gene match: 2. The V gene's germline CDR1 is SEHNR and CDR2 FQNEAQ (reference sequence). CDR3 length: 14 amino acids. The CDR3 coding sequence is TGTGCCAGCAGCCAGGACAGGTCTGGAAACACCATATATTTT. It codes for CASSQDRSGNTIYF.

This clone has only one observation. The chain recombines TRBV14 with TRBJ1-6; D gene uncertain. The CDR3 is 13 amino acids. V lost 0 bases to trimming and J lost 7 bases, with 4 bases between them. CDR1 is SGHDN, CDR2 FVKESK, per germline. The CDR3 reads CASSQDINSPLHF. The CDR3 nucleotides read TGTGCCAGCAGCCAAGATATAAATTCACCCCTCCACTTT.

In the case of this clone: Distinct nucleotide sequences in the sample also encode this CDR3. The rearrangement links TRBV12-3 or TRBV12-4 to TRBJ1-1, with D maybe TRBD1 (5 bases). V was pared by 6 bases and J by 2 bases, with 10 bases between. This CDR3 region has 13 residues. CDR3 sequence (DNA): TGTGCCAGCAGCTTGACAGTAAACACTGAAGCTTTCTTT. Protein: CASSLTVNTEAFF.

This chain joins TRBV7-6 and TRBJ2-7; maybe TRBD2 (5 bases). The CDR3 spans 14 residues. The V end was cut by 5 bases, the J end by 7 bases, with 18 bases between. From germline, CDR1 is SGHVS and CDR2 FNYEAQ. The CDR3 DNA reads as TGTGCCAGCAGCCCATCCTCGGGGTCTCGGGAGCAGTACGTC. It encodes CASSPSSGSREQYV.

The V call is TRBV11-1, the J call TRBJ1-1, with 10 bases matching TRBD1. J was trimmed by 10 bases and V by 0 bases; bases with no gene match: 8. This CDR3 region has 15 residues. Germline loops: CDR1 SGHAT, CDR2 FQDESV (reference sequence). CDR3 protein: CASSLAPGQGRVAFF. As DNA, the CDR3 is TGTGCCAGCAGCTTAGCTCCGGGACAGGGGCGAGTAGCTTTCTTT.

The chain has TRBV6-6 and TRBJ2-7; D gene uncertain. The CDR3 runs 15 residues. The V gene lost 7 bases and the J gene lost 0 bases, with 16 bases spanning the gap. The V gene's germline CDR1 is MNHNY and CDR2 SVGAGI (reference sequence). The CDR3 sequence is CASTYRVESSYEQYF. For the CDR3, the DNA is TGTGCCAGCACCTACCGGGTCGAAAGCTCCTACGAGCAGTACTTC.

The chain is built from TRBV27 and TRBJ1-2; no reliable D call. The CDR3 is 13 residues long. Germline loops: CDR1 MNHEY, CDR2 SMNVEV (reference sequence). The V gene lost 6 bases and the J gene lost 2 bases, with 10 bases spanning the gap. CDR3 protein: CASSPVQNYGYTF. CDR3 DNA: TGTGCCAGCAGCCCGGTCCAAAACTATGGCTACACCTTC.

The CDR3: CASSLMGQGASDTQYF. The CDR3 DNA is TGTGCCAGCAGCTTGATGGGACAGGGGGCCTCGGATACGCAGTATTTT. This chain connects TRBV11-2 to TRBJ2-3; 12 nucleotides align to TRBD1. V dropped 3 bases and J dropped 6; count of bases not matched to a gene: 7. Germline V gives CDR1 SGHAT, CDR2 FQNNGV. The CDR3 consists of 16 residues.

The chain recombines TRBV2 with TRBJ2-1; TRBD2 matches at 14 bases. V shed 4 bases and J 7 bases; nucleotides not matched to a gene: 3. Germline assignment: CDR1 SNHLY and CDR2 FYNNEI. The CDR3 spans 15 residues. CDR3 loop: CASSVGLAGVNEQFF. In DNA form, the CDR3 reads TGTGCCAGCAGTGTGGGACTAGCGGGGGTGAATGAGCAGTTCTTC.

The chain couples TRBV7-3 to TRBJ2-1, with 11 bases fitting TRBD2. Unmatched junction bases numbered 10, after V lost 5 bases and J lost 4 bases. Germline CDR1 SGHTA, CDR2 FQGTGA. The CDR3 loop spans 17 amino acids. CDR3 loop: CASSRSGGTSGYNEQFF. For the CDR3, the DNA is TGTGCCAGCAGCCGCTCCGGCGGGACTAGCGGATACAATGAGCAGTTCTTC.

The chain has TRBV2 and TRBJ1-5; 10 nucleotides agree with TRBD1. V lost 7 bases, J lost 6 bases, and 9 bases stayed unmatched. There are 15 residues in the CDR3. Germline V gives CDR1 SNHLY, CDR2 FYNNEI. The CDR3 here is CASTGGQGSSQPQHF. The CDR3 DNA sequence: TGTGCCAGCACTGGGGGACAGGGGTCCAGTCAGCCCCAGCATTTT. The full variable domain, with the rest looked up from reference TRBV2 and TRBJ1-5, is EPEVTQTPSHQVTQMGQEVILRCVPISNHLYFYWYRQILGQKVEFLVSFYNNEISEKSEIFDDQFSVERPDGSNFTLKIRSTKLEDSAMYFCASTGGQGSSQPQHFGDGTRLSIL.

J is TRBJ2-6 and V is TRBV2; TRBD1 might be the D (5 bases). This CDR3 region has 16 residues. Deletions cut 2 bases from V and 2 bases from J, with 10 bases between. From germline, CDR1 is SNHLY and CDR2 FYNNEI. The CDR3 loop is CASSEQQVPGANVLTF. CDR3 DNA: TGTGCCAGCAGTGAACAACAGGTCCCTGGGGCCAACGTCCTGACTTTC. The whole variable domain, remainder taken from reference TRBV2 and TRBJ2-6, is EPEVTQTPSHQVTQMGQEVILRCVPISNHLYFYWYRQILGQKVEFLVSFYNNEISEKSEIFDDQFSVERPDGSNFTLKIRSTKLEDSAMYFCASSEQQVPGANVLTFGAGSRLTVL.

This chain joins TRBV27 and TRBJ1-6; 10 bases line up with TRBD1. The CDR3 spans 15 residues. Per germline, CDR1 MNHEY and CDR2 SMNVEV (reference sequence). V was clipped by 3 bases and J by 8 bases; unmatched bases: 4. CDR3 DNA: TGTGCCAGCAGTTTCGGGACAGGGGTCGATTCACCCCTCCACTTT. It yields the protein CASSFGTGVDSPLHF.

This sequence joins TRBV3-1 (or the pseudogene TRBV3-2) and TRBJ1-1, with TRBD1 as a possible D gene (5 bases). The V end lost 4 bases, the J end lost 1 base, and 10 bases lay between the germline ends. CDR3 length: 14 residues. Germline V gene data show CDR1 as LGHDT and CDR2 as YNNKEL (reference sequence). The CDR3, as DNA: TGTGCCAGCAGCCCCCAGACAGAGAACACTGAAGCTTTCTTT. Its translation: CASSPQTENTEAFF.

This sequence joins TRBV12-3 or TRBV12-4 and TRBJ1-5; D unclear. The germline V and J ends were trimmed by 5 bases and 2 bases, with 7 bases remaining between them. This CDR3 region has 13 residues. CDR3 region: CASSPEGNQPQHF. In DNA form, the CDR3 reads TGTGCCAGCAGTCCAGAAGGCAATCAGCCCCAGCATTTT.

The chain has TRBV20-1 and TRBJ2-3; the D is unclear. CDR1 is DFQATT, CDR2 SNEGSKA, per germline (reference sequence). The ends were cut back, 3 bases at V and 8 bases at J, with 6 bases in the middle. This CDR3 spans 10 amino acids. Written as DNA, the CDR3 is TGCAGTGCTAGCCAGCGTACGCAGTATTTT. Protein: CSASQRTQYF.

The J gene is TRBJ2-1, the V gene TRBV3-1 (or the pseudogene TRBV3-2); 9 bases match TRBD1. The germline gives CDR1 LGHDT, CDR2 YNNKEL (reference sequence). The CDR3 is 15 amino acids. The ends lost 4 bases at V and 9 bases at J; junction bases unmatched: 10. CDR3 in amino acids: CASSLGTGRPSEQFF. CDR3 sequence (DNA): TGTGCCAGCAGCCTTGGGACAGGGAGACCCAGTGAGCAGTTCTTC.

The J gene is TRBJ2-3, the V gene TRBV2; the match to TRBD2 covers 10 bases. The CDR3 sequence is 18 residues long. The V gene's germline CDR1 is SNHLY and CDR2 FYNNEI. V was clipped by 6 bases and J by 0 bases; unmatched bases: 12. The CDR3 bases are TGTGCCAGCAGGAGGACTAGCGGCCAGAGTAGAAGCACAGATACGCAGTATTTT. It translates to CASRRTSGQSRSTDTQYF.

In this sample, this clone turned up a few times. V usage is TRBV2 and J usage is TRBJ1-4; D is unclear. From germline, CDR1 is SNHLY and CDR2 FYNNEI. The CDR3 is made up of 13 amino acids. V lost 5 bases and J 8 bases, leaving 12 bases between the germline ends. This chain's CDR3 is CASSHENREKLFF. The CDR3 bases are TGTGCCAGCAGTCACGAAAACAGAGAAAAACTGTTTTTT.

With regard to this clone: A much bigger clone sits one base away, suggesting this may be a read error. V and J are TRBV11-2 and TRBJ2-1; D possibly corresponds to TRBD1 (5 bases). The CDR3 contains 14 residues. Trimming took 2 bases from V and 2 from J, leaving 7 bases between them. Germline-derived CDR1 and CDR2 are SGHAT and FQNNGV. Written as DNA, the CDR3 is TGTGCCAGCAGCTTACAGGGAACCTACAATGAGCAGTTCTTC. Translated: CASSLQGTYNEQFF. The full variable domain, rest sourced from reference TRBV11-2 and TRBJ2-1, is EAGVAQSPRYKIIEKRQSVAFWCNPISGHATLYWYQQILGQGPKLLIQFQNNGVVDDSQLPKDRFSAERLKGVDSTLKIQPAKLEDSAVYLCASSLQGTYNEQFFGPGTRLTVL.

The chain is built from TRBV29-1 and TRBJ1-2; 7 nucleotides align to TRBD1. This CDR3 has 11 residues. Germline V lookup: CDR1 SQVTM, CDR2 ANQGSEA. V gave up 7 bases and J gave up 7 bases; unmatched junction bases: 6. CDR3 sequence reads: CSADRVGGYTF. The CDR3 region has the DNA TGCAGCGCCGACAGGGTGGGTGGCTACACCTTC.

This CDR3 is CASSLVRGREQYF. CDR3 nucleotides: TGTGCCAGCAGCTTAGTTAGGGGGCGGGAGCAGTACTTC. The chain has TRBV7-2 and TRBJ2-7; 7 bases align to TRBD1. This CDR3 region has 13 residues. V lost 1 base and J lost 7; bases outside the gene matches: 4. Germline CDR1 reads SGHTA; CDR2 reads FQGNSA.

This chain connects TRBV7-3 to TRBJ2-3; 10 nucleotides match TRBD1. Trimming took 3 bases from V and 3 from J; bases not matched to a gene: 6. The CDR3 length is 16 residues. The germline gives CDR1 SGHTA, CDR2 FQGTGA. This CDR3 reads CASSFGTGDITDTQYF. The CDR3 DNA sequence: TGTGCCAGCAGCTTTGGGACAGGGGATATTACAGATACGCAGTATTTT.

The genes are TRBV7-3 and TRBJ1-6; no firm D call. Trimming pared 5 bases from V and 6 bases from J, leaving 11 bases between. Germline V gene lookup returns CDR1 SGHTA and CDR2 FQGTGA. CDR3 size: 14 residues. The CDR3 sequence is CASSPGFSNSPLHF. Written as DNA, the CDR3 is TGTGCCAGCAGCCCCGGGTTCAGTAATTCACCCCTCCACTTT.

The chain is built from TRBV5-5 and TRBJ2-1; D is possibly TRBD1 (5 bases). The V and J ends lost 0 bases and 4 bases respectively, with 17 bases between them. Germline loops: CDR1 SGHKS, CDR2 YYEKEE (reference sequence). The CDR3 spans 17 residues. The CDR3: CASSLDGAHISYNEQFF. CDR3 DNA: TGTGCCAGCAGCTTGGATGGGGCGCATATATCTTACAATGAGCAGTTCTTC.

The chain carries TRBV27 and TRBJ1-1; tentative D call: TRBD1 (6 bases). Germline V gene lookup returns CDR1 MNHEY and CDR2 SMNVEV (reference sequence). This CDR3 region has 13 residues. Trimming cost V 3 bases and J 4 bases, with 9 bases left between them. The CDR3: CASSLNRVTEAFF. CDR3 DNA: TGTGCCAGCAGTTTGAACAGGGTCACTGAAGCTTTCTTT.